Below, 14 T cell receptor beta chains from the same sample are listed, as sequenced in a study of blood T cell repertoires in COVID-19. Measured with immunoSEQ multiplex PCR; TCRdb has only the in-frame clones, and not every one. This sample has fewer than 350,000 clones, with 87% found just once. The sequenced material came from PBMCs or T cells enriched from blood (not recorded which). The source of these receptors is a woman in her thirties or forties who had recovered from COVID-19.

The chain couples TRBV19 to TRBJ2-2, with TRBD2 matching over 7 bases. Germline lookup yields CDR1 LNHDA and CDR2 SQIVND (reference sequence). This CDR3 is built from 16 residues. With V trimmed by 7 bases and J by 4 bases, 12 bases remained unmatched. CDR3 coding DNA: TGTGCCAGTACGGTAGGGCGGGAGAATCGCACCGGGGAGCTGTTTTTT. Translating gives CASTVGRENRTGELFF.

This clone was seen a single time. The J gene is TRBJ1-1, the V gene TRBV5-1, with D tentatively TRBD1 (5 bases). CDR3 length: 16 amino acids. Germline V CDR1 and CDR2: SGHRS, YFSETQ. Trimming took 2 bases from V and 2 from J, leaving 16 bases between them. CDR3 amino acids: CASSFYSGLGNTEAFF. DNA for the CDR3: TGCGCCAGCAGCTTTTATTCAGGGCTGGGTAACACTGAAGCTTTCTTT.

The V gene is TRBV27, the J gene TRBJ2-5; tentative D call: TRBD1 (5 bases). V was shortened by 4 bases and J by 5 bases, with 17 bases between the two germline ends. The CDR3 is 15 amino acids. Germline V gene sequence: CDR1 MNHEY, CDR2 SMNVEV (reference sequence). This CDR3 reads CASSSGTRVRETQYF. DNA for the CDR3: TGTGCCAGCAGTTCCGGAACCAGGGTGCGGGAGACCCAGTACTTC.

The rearrangement links TRBV18 to TRBJ2-7, with a weak D call TRBD2 (6 bases). There are 14 residues in the CDR3. Germline lookup yields CDR1 KGHSH and CDR2 LQKENI. Trimming cost V 3 bases and J 1 base, with 10 bases left between them. CDR3: CASSPPGVSYEQYF. The CDR3 coding sequence is TGTGCCAGCTCACCCCCGGGGGTTTCCTACGAGCAGTACTTC.

The chain links TRBV7-2 to TRBJ2-5, with 11 positions matching TRBD2. CDR1 is SGHTA, CDR2 FQGNSA, per germline. Trimming removed 3 bases from V and 5 bases from J; junction bases left unmatched: 5. The CDR3 has 15 amino acids. CDR3 protein: CASSFSSGRVETQYF. CDR3 nucleotides: TGTGCCAGCAGCTTCAGTAGCGGGAGGGTGGAGACCCAGTACTTC.

The CDR3, as DNA: TGTGCCAGCTCCGACAGGGGGCAGTGGACAGATACGCAGTATTTT. It translates to CASSDRGQWTDTQYF. The gene calls are TRBV13 and TRBJ2-3; 10 positions agree with TRBD1. The CDR3 consists of 15 residues. Germline values: CDR1 PRHDT, CDR2 FYEKMQ (reference sequence). Unmatched junction bases numbered 8, after V lost 8 bases and J lost 3 bases.

The chain links TRBV29-1 to TRBJ2-7, with 10 bases lining up with TRBD1. Trimming cost V 0 bases and J 3 bases; bases outside gene matches: 8. In germline, CDR1 is SQVTM, CDR2 ANQGSEA. The CDR3 has 16 residues. CDR3 region: CSVEDRQGAPGYEQYF. The CDR3 DNA sequence: TGCAGCGTTGAAGATCGACAGGGGGCGCCGGGCTACGAGCAGTACTTC.

The V gene is TRBV30, the J gene TRBJ2-2; D might be TRBD2 (6 bases). Trimming stripped 8 bases from V and 3 bases from J, with 16 bases between. CDR1 and CDR2 (germline): GTSNPN, SVGIG (reference sequence). This CDR3 has 14 residues. The CDR3 DNA reads as TGTGCCAGTCTTAGCGGCCTATACACCGGGGAGCTGTTTTTT. Amino acid sequence: CASLSGLYTGELFF.

Only a few counts were recorded for this clone. The J gene is TRBJ2-7, the V gene TRBV11-2, with TRBD2 matching 10 bases. V was clipped by 5 bases and J by 4 bases; unmatched bases: 8. Per germline, CDR1 SGHAT and CDR2 FQNNGV. CDR3 length: 15 amino acids. The CDR3 spells CASSLGTSADYEQYF. The CDR3 nucleotides are TGTGCCAGCAGCCTCGGGACTAGCGCTGATTACGAGCAGTACTTC.

V and J are TRBV14 and TRBJ2-1; TRBD2 matches at 7 bases. CDR1 and CDR2 from the germline V gene are SGHDN and FVKESK. The CDR3 loop spans 14 amino acids. The V gene end was trimmed by 5 bases and the J gene end by 6 bases; junction bases not matched to a gene: 7. DNA of the CDR3: TGTGCCAGCAGCTTAAGCGGGAATGGCAATGAGCAGTTCTTC. Translating it yields CASSLSGNGNEQFF.

The chain carries TRBV7-9 and TRBJ1-1; perhaps TRBD1 as D (5 bases). The V gene lost 5 bases and the J gene lost 2 bases, with 12 bases spanning the gap. In germline, CDR1 is SEHNR, CDR2 FQNEAQ (reference sequence). CDR3 length equals 14 residues. The CDR3 DNA reads TGTGCCAGCAGCCGCTGGGGCGCAAACACTGAAGCTTTCTTT. Its translation is CASSRWGANTEAFF.

This clone has just one count. For the CDR3, the DNA is TGCGCCAGCAGTCTCGGGGTCTATGGCTACACCTTC. Amino acid sequence: CASSLGVYGYTF. The rearrangement links TRBV23-1 to TRBJ1-2; the D is unclear. TRBV23-1 is filed as an ORF, its function uncertain. This CDR3 spans 12 amino acids. Trimming removed 4 bases at V and 4 bases at J, with 7 bases between.

The V and J genes are TRBV7-2 and TRBJ2-5, with 8 bases fitting TRBD1. The junction had 11 bases not matched to a gene; V was cut back by 4 bases and J by 4 bases. CDR3 size: 16 residues. Germline V gene lookup returns CDR1 SGHTA and CDR2 FQGNSA. CDR3 region: CASSSVGRGLGETQYF. The CDR3 nucleotides are TGTGCCAGCAGCTCAGTCGGCAGGGGGCTTGGAGAGACCCAGTACTTC.

CDR3 sequence (DNA): TGTGCCAGCAACCCAAAACCCAGTACCTACGAGCAGTACTTC. This translates into CASNPKPSTYEQYF. This chain links TRBV28 with TRBJ2-7; D is unresolved. The CDR3 has 14 amino acids. Between the trimmed V and J ends, which lost 7 bases and 2 bases, there was a span of 15 bases. Germline loops: CDR1 MDHEN, CDR2 SYDVKM. Filled out from reference TRBV28 and TRBJ2-7, the complete variable domain reads DVKVTQSSRYLVKRTGEKVFLECVQDMDHENMFWYRQDPGLGLRLIYFSYDVKMKEKGDIPEGYSVSREKKERFSLILESASTNQTSMYLCASNPKPSTYEQYFGPGTRLTVT.